A selection of T cell receptor beta chains follows, all from one sample in a study of cytomegalovirus exposure and HLA in healthy donors. This table comes from immunoSEQ multiplex PCR, and its TCRdb copy is limited to in-frame clones, with some not included. The table has roughly 100,000 clones, more than 70% seen once. Sequenced material: PBMCs. The receptors here all came from a male donor in good health and CMV-seropositive. Each CDR3 is given with its conserved first and last residue. D genes are given only for firm matches. Size is omitted from some rows. Given values are once, few, many or a class for expanded clones.

-	TRBV7-3	TRBD1	13	TRBJ2-5	CASSYTGGETQYF	TGTGCCAGCAGCTATACAGGGGGGGAGACCCAGTACTTC
few	TRBV9	TRBD2	15	TRBJ2-5	CASSVASGRAETQYF	TGTGCCAGCAGCGTAGCTAGCGGGAGGGCGGAGACCCAGTACTTC
-	TRBV5-1	TRBD1	15	TRBJ2-3	CASSLQGARADTQYF	TGCGCCAGCAGCTTACAGGGGGCGCGCGCAGATACGCAGTATTTT
-	TRBV7-6	-	16	TRBJ2-7	CASSLGAGRGSYEQYF	TGTGCCAGCAGCTTAGGGGCGGGACGGGGTTCCTACGAGCAGTACTTC
-	TRBV25-1	TRBD1	17	TRBJ1-2	CAPQTSPRTGPEGGYTF	TGTGCCCCTCAAACATCTCCTCGGACAGGGCCCGAGGGTGGCTACACCTTC
-	TRBV7-2	TRBD1	16	TRBJ1-1	CASSSPGQLGRGEAFF	TGTGCCAGCAGCTCGCCGGGACAGCTAGGACGGGGCGAAGCTTTCTTT
-	TRBV28	-	13	TRBJ1-1	CASNKYMNTEAFF	TGTGCCAGCAATAAATACATGAACACTGAAGCTTTCTTT
-	TRBV2	-	12	TRBJ1-6	CASGQVDSPLHF	TGTGCCAGCGGACAAGTTGATTCACCCCTCCACTTT
-	TRBV5-4	-	14	TRBJ1-3	CASSYGTKGNTIYF	TGTGCCAGCAGCTACGGGACAAAAGGAAACACCATATATTTT
-	TRBV18	-	14	TRBJ1-5	CASSPLGGYQPQHF	TGTGCCAGCTCACCGTTGGGAGGTTATCAGCCCCAGCATTTT
-	TRBV7-2	-	13	TRBJ2-7	CASSLAQTYEQYF	TGTGCCAGCAGCTTAGCCCAGACCTACGAGCAGTACTTC
-	TRBV7-2	-	16	TRBJ2-3	CASSSVADTSTDTQYF	TGTGCCAGCAGCTCTGTAGCGGACACTAGCACAGATACGCAGTATTTT
-	TRBV10-2	-	14	TRBJ2-7	CASSEAEGGYEQYF	TGCGCCAGCAGTGAGGCGGAGGGAGGCTACGAGCAGTACTTC
-	TRBV4-3	-	15	TRBJ2-7	CASSQVPGPTYEQYF	TGCGCCAGCAGCCAAGTCCCAGGGCCAACCTACGAGCAGTACTTC
-	TRBV6-1	TRBD2	15	TRBJ2-5	CAGELGTSGKETQYF	TGTGCCGGTGAACTCGGGACTAGCGGGAAAGAGACCCAGTACTTC
-	TRBV29-1	-	13	TRBJ2-1	CSVAHTRANEQFF	TGCAGCGTTGCACATACCAGGGCTAATGAGCAGTTCTTC
-	TRBV10-3	TRBD1	14	TRBJ2-1	CAISEGQGPNEQFF	TGTGCCATCAGTGAAGGACAGGGCCCCAATGAGCAGTTCTTC
-	TRBV18	-	14	TRBJ2-7	CASSSPGRGYEQYF	TGTGCCAGCTCATCACCGGGCAGGGGTTACGAGCAGTACTTC
few	TRBV9	-	16	TRBJ2-6	CASSGQVGSGANVLTF	TGTGCCAGCAGCGGCCAGGTGGGCTCTGGGGCCAACGTCCTGACTTTC
-	TRBV19	-	13	TRBJ2-7	CASSPLSTYEQYF	TGTGCCAGTAGTCCCCTCTCTACCTACGAGCAGTACTTC
-	TRBV7-2	-	15	TRBJ2-7	CASSLALATTYEQYF	TGTGCCAGCAGCTTAGCCCTAGCGACTACCTACGAGCAGTACTTC
-	TRBV7-9	-	12	TRBJ2-7	CASSLTPGEQYF	TGTGCCAGCAGCCTAACCCCGGGCGAGCAGTACTTC
-	TRBV29-1	-	14	TRBJ1-2	CSVGILGGASGYTF	TGCAGCGTGGGCATACTTGGGGGGGCCTCTGGCTACACCTTC
-	TRBV6-1	-	17	TRBJ1-2	CASSGPFPPRGNYGYTF	TGTGCCAGCAGTGGACCCTTCCCCCCCAGGGGTAACTATGGCTACACCTTC
-	TRBV11-2	-	13	TRBJ1-4	CASSPGHFEKLFF	TGTGCCAGCAGCCCGGGACACTTTGAAAAACTGTTTTTT
-	TRBV28	TRBD1	14	TRBJ1-2	CASRPGQINYGYTF	TGTGCCAGCAGGCCGGGACAGATTAACTATGGCTACACCTTC
-	TRBV29-1	-	14	TRBJ2-7	CSVDLGTGVGEQYF	TGCAGCGTTGACCTGGGGACGGGAGTGGGCGAGCAGTACTTC
-	TRBV7-3	-	13	TRBJ2-1	CASSLSRGGGKFF	TGTGCCAGCAGCTTATCTCGGGGCGGAGGGAAGTTCTTC
-	TRBV7-9	-	11	TRBJ2-2	CSSSLPGELFF	TGTTCCAGCAGCCTCCCCGGGGAGCTGTTTTTT
-	TRBV7-2	TRBD1	13	TRBJ2-3	CASRFTGEDTQYF	TGTGCCAGCAGATTTACAGGGGAAGATACGCAGTATTTT
-	TRBV4-2	-	16	TRBJ1-3	CASSQFPRGLGNTIYF	TGTGCCAGCAGCCAGTTTCCTAGGGGGTTAGGAAACACCATATATTTT